Listed here is a single TCR beta chain. What it binds is not known. The sample comes from a study of molecular identifiers for immune sequencing clone quantification. There are 17 residues in the CDR3. The V and J ends lost 4 bases and 0 bases, in that order; junction bases with no gene match: 9. CDR1 is MNHEY, CDR2 SVGEGT, per germline. Notes on the study in general: The share of molecules held by clones above 20 RNA copies was over 97% in effector cells and under 1% in naive cells.

The authors built bulk TCR libraries by previously described methods with listed TCR primers. TCRdb re-called the PCR reads through MiXCR, storing one row per CDR3 protein. The profile shows 490,000 or so distinct CDR3 sequences, roughly a fifth of them singletons. The clonotype comes from a human donor in good health. Some libraries in this study had Jurkat cell RNA spiked in. Sequencing was carried out using naive CD8+ T cells from blood, with Jurkat cell RNA spiked in. Subset noted: FACS-sorted CD8+CD4-CCR7+CD45RA+ naive T cells. The rearrangement uses TRBV6-2 or TRBV6-3 and TRBJ1-3; 7 bases line up with TRBD1. CDR3 sequence reads: CASSLIGTATSGNTIYF. Here the CDR3 DNA reads TGTGCCAGCAGTTTGATCGGGACAGCAACCTCTGGAAACACCATATATTTT.